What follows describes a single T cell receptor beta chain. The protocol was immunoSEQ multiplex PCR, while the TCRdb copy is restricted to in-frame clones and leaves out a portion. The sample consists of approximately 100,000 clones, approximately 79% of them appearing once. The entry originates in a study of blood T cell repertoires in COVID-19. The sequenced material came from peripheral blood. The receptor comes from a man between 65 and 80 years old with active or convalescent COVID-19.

The CDR3 sequence: CASTLNGLNTGELFF. The CDR3 DNA is TGTGCCAGCACGCTTAACGGGTTGAACACCGGGGAGCTGTTTTTT. J is TRBJ2-2 and V is TRBV25-1; D is ambiguous. The germline gives CDR1 MGHDK, CDR2 SYGVNS. Deletions cut 7 bases from V and 1 base from J, with 13 bases between. The CDR3 spans 15 residues.